This T cell receptor beta chain was obtained from a study of blood T cell repertoires in COVID-19. For the study at large: The origin of the acute and convalescent COVID-19 samples was the United States, Italy and Spain.

Sequencing used immunoSEQ multiplex PCR; TCRdb keeps in-frame clones, though not all of them. The sample lists around 300,000 clones, about 83% occurring once. Germline values: CDR1 SGHNT, CDR2 YYREEE (reference sequence). With V trimmed by 0 bases and J by 6 bases, 11 bases remained unmatched. The CDR3 is 17 residues long. Sequenced: peripheral blood. The genes are TRBV5-4 and TRBJ2-1, with 8 bases fitting TRBD1. This receptor was identified in a young man with active or convalescent COVID-19. The CDR3 DNA follows: TGTGCCAGCAGCTTGGCCCGGACAGGGACCCACCCCAATGAGCAGTTCTTC. Residues: CASSLARTGTHPNEQFF. The full variable domain, with the rest looked up from reference TRBV5-4 and TRBJ2-1, is ETGVTQSPTHLIKTRGQQVTLRCSSQSGHNTVSWYQQALGQGPQFIFQYYREEENGRGNFPPRFSGLQFPNYSSELNVNALELDDSALYLCASSLARTGTHPNEQFFGPGTRLTVL.